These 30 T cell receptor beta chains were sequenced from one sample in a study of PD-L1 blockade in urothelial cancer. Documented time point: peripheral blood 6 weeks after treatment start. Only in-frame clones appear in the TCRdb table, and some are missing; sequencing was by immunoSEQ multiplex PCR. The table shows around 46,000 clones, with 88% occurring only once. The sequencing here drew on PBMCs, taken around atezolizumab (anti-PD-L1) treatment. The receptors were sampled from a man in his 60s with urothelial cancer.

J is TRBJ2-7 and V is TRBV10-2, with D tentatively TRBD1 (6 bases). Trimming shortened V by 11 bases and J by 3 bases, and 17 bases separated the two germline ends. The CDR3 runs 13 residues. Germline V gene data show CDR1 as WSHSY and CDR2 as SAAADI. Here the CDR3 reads CASIGQGNYEQYF. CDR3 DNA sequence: TGCGCCTCTATTGGGCAGGGGAACTACGAGCAGTACTTC.

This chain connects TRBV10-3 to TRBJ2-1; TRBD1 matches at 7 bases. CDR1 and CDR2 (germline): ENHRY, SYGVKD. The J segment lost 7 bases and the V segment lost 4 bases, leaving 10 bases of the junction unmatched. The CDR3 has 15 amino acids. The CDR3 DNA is TGTGCCATCAGTGCCCGCGGTAAGGGGGCTAATGAGCAGTTCTTC. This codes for CAISARGKGANEQFF.

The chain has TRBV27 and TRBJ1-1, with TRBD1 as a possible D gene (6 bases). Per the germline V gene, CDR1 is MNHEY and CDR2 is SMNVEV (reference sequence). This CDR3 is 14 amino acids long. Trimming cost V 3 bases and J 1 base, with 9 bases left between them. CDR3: CASSFYRENTEAFF. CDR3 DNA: TGTGCCAGCAGTTTTTACAGGGAGAACACTGAAGCTTTCTTT.

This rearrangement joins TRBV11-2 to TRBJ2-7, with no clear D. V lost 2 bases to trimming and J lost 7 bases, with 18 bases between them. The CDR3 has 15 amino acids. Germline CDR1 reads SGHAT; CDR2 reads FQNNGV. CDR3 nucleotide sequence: TGTGCCAGCAGCTTACGTATTGGAGAGAGCCCTGAGCAGTACTTC. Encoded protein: CASSLRIGESPEQYF.

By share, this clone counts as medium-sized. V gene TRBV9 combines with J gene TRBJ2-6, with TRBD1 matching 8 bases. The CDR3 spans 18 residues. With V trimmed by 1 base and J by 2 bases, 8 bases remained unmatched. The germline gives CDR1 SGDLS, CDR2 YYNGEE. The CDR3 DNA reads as TGTGCCAGCAGCGTAAGTCCCAGGGGGCGAGCTGGGGCCAACGTCCTGACTTTC. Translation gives CASSVSPRGRAGANVLTF.

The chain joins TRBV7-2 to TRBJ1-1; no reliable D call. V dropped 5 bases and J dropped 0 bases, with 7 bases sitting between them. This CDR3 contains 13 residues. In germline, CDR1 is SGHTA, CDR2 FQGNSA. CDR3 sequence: CASSPQMNTEAFF. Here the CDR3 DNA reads TGTGCCAGCAGCCCCCAGATGAACACTGAAGCTTTCTTT.

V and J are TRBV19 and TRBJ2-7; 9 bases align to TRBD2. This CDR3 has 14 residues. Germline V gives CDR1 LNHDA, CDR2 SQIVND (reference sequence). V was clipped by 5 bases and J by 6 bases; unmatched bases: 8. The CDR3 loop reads CASSRTGTSSEQYF. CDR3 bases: TGTGCCAGTAGTCGAACCGGGACTAGCTCCGAGCAGTACTTC.

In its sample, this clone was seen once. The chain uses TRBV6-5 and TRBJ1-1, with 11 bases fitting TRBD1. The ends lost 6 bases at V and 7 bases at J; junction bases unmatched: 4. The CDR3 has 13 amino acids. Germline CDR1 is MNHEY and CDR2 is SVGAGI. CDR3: CASRDRGRGEAFF. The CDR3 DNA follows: TGTGCCAGCAGGGACAGGGGGCGTGGTGAAGCTTTCTTT.

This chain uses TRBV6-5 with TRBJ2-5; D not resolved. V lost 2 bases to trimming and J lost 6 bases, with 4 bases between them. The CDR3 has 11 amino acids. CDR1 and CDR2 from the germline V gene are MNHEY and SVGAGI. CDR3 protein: CASSYGQTQYF. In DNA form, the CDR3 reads TGTGCCAGCAGTTACGGCCAGACCCAGTACTTC.

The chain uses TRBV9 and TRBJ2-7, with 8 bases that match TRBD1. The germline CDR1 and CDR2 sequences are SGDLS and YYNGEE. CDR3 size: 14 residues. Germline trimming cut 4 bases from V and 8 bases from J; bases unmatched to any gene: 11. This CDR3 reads CASSPVSGQGQQYF. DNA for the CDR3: TGTGCCAGCAGCCCAGTTTCCGGACAGGGTCAGCAGTACTTC. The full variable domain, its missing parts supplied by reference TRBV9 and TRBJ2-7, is DSGVTQTPKHLITATGQRVTLRCSPRSGDLSVYWYQQSLDQGLQFLIQYYNGEERAKGNILERFSAQQFPDLHSELNLSSLELGDSALYFCASSPVSGQGQQYFGPGTRLTVT.

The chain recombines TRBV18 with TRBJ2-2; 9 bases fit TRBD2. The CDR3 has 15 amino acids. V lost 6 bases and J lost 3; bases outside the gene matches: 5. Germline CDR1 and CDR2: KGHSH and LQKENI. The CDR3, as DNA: TGTGCCAGCTCCTTTAGACTAGCGGACACCGGGGAGCTGTTTTTT. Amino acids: CASSFRLADTGELFF.

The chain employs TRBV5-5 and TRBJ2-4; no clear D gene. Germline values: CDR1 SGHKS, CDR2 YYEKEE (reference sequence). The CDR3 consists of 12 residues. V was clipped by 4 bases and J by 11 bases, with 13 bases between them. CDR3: CASSQDLTFQYF. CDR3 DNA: TGTGCCAGCAGCCAAGACTTGACCTTTCAGTACTTC.

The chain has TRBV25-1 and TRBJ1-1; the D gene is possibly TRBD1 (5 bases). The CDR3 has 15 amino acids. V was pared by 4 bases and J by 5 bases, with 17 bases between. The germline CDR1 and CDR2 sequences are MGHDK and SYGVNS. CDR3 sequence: CASSAVGGVGTEAFF. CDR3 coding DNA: TGTGCCAGCAGTGCGGTGGGAGGGGTGGGGACTGAAGCTTTCTTT.

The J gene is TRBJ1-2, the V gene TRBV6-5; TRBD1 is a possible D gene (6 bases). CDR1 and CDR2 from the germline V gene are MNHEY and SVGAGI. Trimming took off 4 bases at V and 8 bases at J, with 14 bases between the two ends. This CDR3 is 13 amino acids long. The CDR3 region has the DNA TGTGCCAGCAGTTCCGACGGGGGGCACGGCTACACCTTC. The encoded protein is CASSSDGGHGYTF.

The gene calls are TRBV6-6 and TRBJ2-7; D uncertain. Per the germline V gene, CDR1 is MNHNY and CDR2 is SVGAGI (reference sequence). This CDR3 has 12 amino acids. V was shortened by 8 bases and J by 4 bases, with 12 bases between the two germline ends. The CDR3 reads CASQADPYEQYF. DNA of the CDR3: TGTGCCAGCCAGGCAGACCCATACGAGCAGTACTTC.

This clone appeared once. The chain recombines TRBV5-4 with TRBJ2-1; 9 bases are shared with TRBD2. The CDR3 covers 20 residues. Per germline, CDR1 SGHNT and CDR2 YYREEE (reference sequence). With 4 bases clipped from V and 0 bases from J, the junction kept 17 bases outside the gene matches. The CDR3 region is CASSTPGTSGTSSSYNEQFF. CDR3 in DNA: TGTGCCAGCAGCACCCCCGGGACATCCGGGACTAGCAGCTCCTACAATGAGCAGTTCTTC.

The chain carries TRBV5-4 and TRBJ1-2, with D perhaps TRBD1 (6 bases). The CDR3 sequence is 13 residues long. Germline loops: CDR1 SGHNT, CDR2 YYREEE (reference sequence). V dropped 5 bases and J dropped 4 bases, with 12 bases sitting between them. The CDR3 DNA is TGTGCCAGCAGTACGGCAGGGGTCTATGGCTACACCTTC. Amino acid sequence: CASSTAGVYGYTF.

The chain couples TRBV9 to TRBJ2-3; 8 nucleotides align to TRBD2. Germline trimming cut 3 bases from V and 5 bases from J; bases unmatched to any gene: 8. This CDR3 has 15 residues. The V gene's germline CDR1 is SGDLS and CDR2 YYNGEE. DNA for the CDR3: TGTGCCAGCAGCGAAGGGAGCGGGGGAGGAGATACGCAGTATTTT. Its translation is CASSEGSGGGDTQYF. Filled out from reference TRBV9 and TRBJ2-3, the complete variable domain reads DSGVTQTPKHLITATGQRVTLRCSPRSGDLSVYWYQQSLDQGLQFLIQYYNGEERAKGNILERFSAQQFPDLHSELNLSSLELGDSALYFCASSEGSGGGDTQYFGPGTRLTVL.

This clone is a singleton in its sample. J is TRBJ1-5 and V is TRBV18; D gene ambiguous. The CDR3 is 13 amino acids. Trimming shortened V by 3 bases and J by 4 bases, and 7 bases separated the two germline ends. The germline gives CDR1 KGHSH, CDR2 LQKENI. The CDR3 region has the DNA TGTGCCAGCTCACCCGGGTCAAATCAGCCCCAGCATTTT. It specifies CASSPGSNQPQHF.

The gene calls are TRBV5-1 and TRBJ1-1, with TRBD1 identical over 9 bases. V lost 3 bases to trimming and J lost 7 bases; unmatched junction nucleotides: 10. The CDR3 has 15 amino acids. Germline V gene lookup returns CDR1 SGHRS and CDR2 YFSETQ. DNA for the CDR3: TGCGCCAGCAGCTGGCAACAGGGGGCGGGGGGTGAAGCTTTCTTT. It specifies CASSWQQGAGGEAFF.

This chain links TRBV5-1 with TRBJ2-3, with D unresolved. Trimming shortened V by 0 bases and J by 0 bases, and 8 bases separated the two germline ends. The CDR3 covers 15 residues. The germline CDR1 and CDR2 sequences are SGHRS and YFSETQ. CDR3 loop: CASSLDGRSTDTQYF. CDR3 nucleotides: TGCGCCAGCAGCTTGGACGGCAGGAGCACAGATACGCAGTATTTT.

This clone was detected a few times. The CDR3 nucleotides read TGTGCCAGCAGCTATCGACAGGGGAATACTGAAGCTTTCTTT. Protein: CASSYRQGNTEAFF. The V call is TRBV7-6, the J call TRBJ1-1; 8 positions match TRBD1. The ends lost 4 bases at V and 5 bases at J; junction bases unmatched: 6. The CDR3 is made up of 14 amino acids. Germline lookup yields CDR1 SGHVS and CDR2 FNYEAQ.

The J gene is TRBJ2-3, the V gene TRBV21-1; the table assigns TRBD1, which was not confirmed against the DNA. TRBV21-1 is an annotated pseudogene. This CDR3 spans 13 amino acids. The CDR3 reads CASRYPGTDTQYF. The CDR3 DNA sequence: TGTGCCAGCAGGTACCCAGGAACAGATACGCAGTATTTT.

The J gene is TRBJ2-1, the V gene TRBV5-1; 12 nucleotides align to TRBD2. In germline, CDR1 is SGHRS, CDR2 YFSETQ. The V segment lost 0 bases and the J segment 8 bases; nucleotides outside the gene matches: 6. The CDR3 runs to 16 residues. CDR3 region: CASSLDWTSGTYEQFF. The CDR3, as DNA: TGCGCCAGCAGCTTGGATTGGACTAGCGGGACCTATGAGCAGTTCTTC.

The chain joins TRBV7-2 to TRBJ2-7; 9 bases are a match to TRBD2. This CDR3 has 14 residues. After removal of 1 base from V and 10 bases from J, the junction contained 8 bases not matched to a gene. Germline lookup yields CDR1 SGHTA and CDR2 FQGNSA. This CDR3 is CASSLDWASGNQYF. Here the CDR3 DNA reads TGTGCCAGCAGCTTAGACTGGGCTAGCGGGAATCAGTACTTC.

The CDR3 loop reads CASSQGLAGVPGELFF. In DNA form, the CDR3 reads TGCGCCAGCAGCCAAGGACTAGCGGGAGTCCCCGGGGAGCTGTTTTTT. The chain has TRBV4-3 and TRBJ2-2; 12 bases are shared with TRBD2. Germline CDR1 is LGHNA and CDR2 is YSLEER. V dropped 1 base and J dropped 6; count of bases not matched to a gene: 3. The CDR3 is 16 residues long.

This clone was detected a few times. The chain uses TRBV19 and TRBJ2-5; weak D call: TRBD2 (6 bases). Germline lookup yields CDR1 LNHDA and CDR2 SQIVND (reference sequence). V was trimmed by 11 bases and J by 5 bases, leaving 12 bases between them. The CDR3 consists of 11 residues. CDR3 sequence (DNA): TGTGCCTCCGGGGGTCGGGAGACCCAGTACTTC. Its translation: CASGGRETQYF. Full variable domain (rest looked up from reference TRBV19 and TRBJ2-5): DGGITQSPKYLFRKEGQNVTLSCEQNLNHDAMYWYRQDPGQGLRLIYYSQIVNDFQKGDIAEGYSVSREKKESFPLTVTSAQKNPTAFYLCASGGRETQYFGPGTRLLVL.

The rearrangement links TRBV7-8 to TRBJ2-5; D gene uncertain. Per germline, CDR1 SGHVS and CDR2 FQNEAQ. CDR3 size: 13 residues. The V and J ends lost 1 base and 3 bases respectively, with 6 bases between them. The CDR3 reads CASSLGRKETQYF. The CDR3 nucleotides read TGTGCCAGCAGCTTAGGGCGGAAAGAGACCCAGTACTTC. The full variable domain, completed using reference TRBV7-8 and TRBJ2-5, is GAGVSQSPRYKVAKRGQDVALRCDPISGHVSLFWYQQALGQGPEFLTYFQNEAQLDKSGLPSDRFFAERPEGSVSTLKIQRTQQEDSAVYLCASSLGRKETQYFGPGTRLLVL.

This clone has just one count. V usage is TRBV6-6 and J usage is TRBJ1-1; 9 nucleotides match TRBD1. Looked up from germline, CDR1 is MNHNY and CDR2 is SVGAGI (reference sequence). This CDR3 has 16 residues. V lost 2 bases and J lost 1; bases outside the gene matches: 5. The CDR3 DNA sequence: TGTGCCAGCAGTTACCCGGACAGGGGATGGAACACTGAAGCTTTCTTT. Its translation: CASSYPDRGWNTEAFF.

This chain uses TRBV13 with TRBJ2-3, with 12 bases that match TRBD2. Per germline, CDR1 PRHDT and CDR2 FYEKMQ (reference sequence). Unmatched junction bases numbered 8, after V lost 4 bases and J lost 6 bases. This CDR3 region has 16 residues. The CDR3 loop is CASSSNGLAGQDTQYF. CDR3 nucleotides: TGTGCCAGCAGCTCAAACGGACTAGCGGGGCAGGATACGCAGTATTTT.